Listed below are T cell receptor beta chains from one sample, sequenced in a study of CD8+CD57+ T cells in acquired aplastic anemia. From the reads, TCRdb called clonotypes with MiXCR, one entry per CDR3 protein. The data hold 130,000 or so distinct CDR3 sequences, with 45% to 60% observed a single time. The sequenced material came from sorted CD4+, CD8+, or CD8+CD57+ T cells (not recorded which) from PBMCs. The receptor set was obtained from a human donor with aplastic anemia. CDR3s include the opening cysteine and the closing phenylalanine or tryptophan. Each record gives: V gene, J gene, CDR3 protein.

v_call: TRBV15
j_call: TRBJ2-3
cdr3_aa: CATSRESRQTDTQYF

v_call: TRBV27
j_call: TRBJ1-2
cdr3_aa: CATFGGKDGYTF

v_call: TRBV12-3/TRBV12-4
j_call: TRBJ1-2
cdr3_aa: CASTEWRRRFNYGYTF

v_call: TRBV11-2
j_call: TRBJ2-2
cdr3_aa: CASSLTGSGTGELFF

v_call: TRBV29-1
j_call: TRBJ1-1
cdr3_aa: CSVEGYRNTEAFF

v_call: TRBV10-1
j_call: TRBJ2-7
cdr3_aa: CASSEVTGRSIEQYF

v_call: TRBV10-2
j_call: TRBJ1-5
cdr3_aa: CASSESVGGGRLKHF

v_call: TRBV10-3
j_call: TRBJ2-3
cdr3_aa: CAISAGLAGGTDTQYF

v_call: TRBV29-1
j_call: TRBJ1-2
cdr3_aa: CSVIGTGFGYTF

v_call: TRBV15
j_call: TRBJ1-5
cdr3_aa: CATSRDLGQGWAQHF

v_call: TRBV14
j_call: TRBJ2-7
cdr3_aa: CASSQVFGTGSYEQYF

v_call: TRBV20-1
j_call: TRBJ2-1
cdr3_aa: CSATSGRELDEQFF

v_call: TRBV6-1
j_call: TRBJ2-2
cdr3_aa: CASRTGADTGELFF

v_call: TRBV19
j_call: TRBJ1-2
cdr3_aa: CASSNSQGRDGYTF

v_call: TRBV6-5
j_call: TRBJ2-7
cdr3_aa: CASSHYRGRGEQYF

v_call: TRBV5-4
j_call: TRBJ2-2
cdr3_aa: CASSLWRGELFF

v_call: TRBV20-1
j_call: TRBJ2-7
cdr3_aa: CSTHEQYF

v_call: TRBV19
j_call: TRBJ1-2
cdr3_aa: CASSPVPGQGRNGYTF

v_call: TRBV12-3/TRBV12-4
j_call: TRBJ1-6
cdr3_aa: CASSWTVNSPLHF

v_call: TRBV10-1
j_call: TRBJ2-3
cdr3_aa: CASSASSCTDTQYF

v_call: TRBV7-2
j_call: TRBJ1-1
cdr3_aa: CASSQPGDTEAFF

v_call: TRBV19
j_call: TRBJ1-1
cdr3_aa: CASSMTGNGTEAFF

v_call: TRBV20-1
j_call: TRBJ2-3
cdr3_aa: CSAIEPRSTDTQYF

v_call: TRBV29-1
j_call: TRBJ1-3
cdr3_aa: CSGIAGSGNTIYF

v_call: TRBV4-1
j_call: TRBJ2-7
cdr3_aa: CASSQDGTGGYYEQYF

v_call: TRBV19
j_call: TRBJ1-2
cdr3_aa: CASTVGNYGYTF

v_call: TRBV19
j_call: TRBJ2-7
cdr3_aa: CASSIGVTPTYEQYF

v_call: TRBV5-6
j_call: TRBJ2-7
cdr3_aa: CASSLEVRTGAPYEQYF

v_call: TRBV6-2/TRBV6-3
j_call: TRBJ2-7
cdr3_aa: CASSATGRGEQYF

v_call: TRBV20-1
j_call: TRBJ2-4
cdr3_aa: CSAVEGGKNIQYF

v_call: TRBV9
j_call: TRBJ1-6
cdr3_aa: CASSQLDRGSPLHF

v_call: TRBV2
j_call: TRBJ1-5
cdr3_aa: CASRSTGGDNQPQHF

v_call: TRBV7-6
j_call: TRBJ2-1
cdr3_aa: CASSANLAGRGNEQFF

v_call: TRBV7-9
j_call: TRBJ2-5
cdr3_aa: CASSRDKKETQYF

v_call: TRBV9
j_call: TRBJ1-1
cdr3_aa: CASRDPKDPLAEIF

v_call: TRBV19
j_call: TRBJ2-2
cdr3_aa: CASTHTELTGELFF

v_call: TRBV2
j_call: TRBJ2-3
cdr3_aa: CASKRTGGTDTQYF

v_call: TRBV19
j_call: TRBJ2-3
cdr3_aa: CASSMGITDTQYF

v_call: TRBV7-9
j_call: TRBJ1-1
cdr3_aa: CASSLSGGRTEAFF

v_call: TRBV11-2
j_call: TRBJ1-3
cdr3_aa: CASSREPTGGNTIYF

v_call: TRBV7-2
j_call: TRBJ2-5
cdr3_aa: CASSLGSKETQYF

v_call: TRBV2
j_call: TRBJ2-7
cdr3_aa: CASRKTGSSYEQYF

v_call: TRBV10-1
j_call: TRBJ1-1
cdr3_aa: CASSFPTGWNTEAFF

v_call: TRBV20-1
j_call: TRBJ2-1
cdr3_aa: CSARDLCASTVGSSYNEQFF

v_call: TRBV5-1
j_call: TRBJ2-7
cdr3_aa: CASSSGINEQYF

v_call: TRBV10-3
j_call: TRBJ2-5
cdr3_aa: CAISEGGLQETQYF

v_call: TRBV19
j_call: TRBJ2-7
cdr3_aa: CASKEAGEYEQYF

v_call: TRBV5-1
j_call: TRBJ1-2
cdr3_aa: CASSRGGQTGSGYTF

v_call: TRBV10-1
j_call: TRBJ2-1
cdr3_aa: CASSFRTSGSKGNEQFF

v_call: TRBV6-1
j_call: TRBJ2-1
cdr3_aa: CASSLTSGAVRGDEQFF

v_call: TRBV5-6
j_call: TRBJ1-2
cdr3_aa: CASSSGQRDGYTF

v_call: TRBV7-9
j_call: TRBJ2-7
cdr3_aa: CACGRGLDEQYF

v_call: TRBV7-3
j_call: TRBJ1-5
cdr3_aa: CASSPASNQPQHF

v_call: TRBV29-1
j_call: TRBJ1-2
cdr3_aa: CSAGQGDGYGYTF

v_call: TRBV27
j_call: TRBJ2-3
cdr3_aa: CASSSADTQYF

v_call: TRBV24-1
j_call: TRBJ1-5
cdr3_aa: CAASDSGRNQPQHF

v_call: TRBV15
j_call: TRBJ2-7
cdr3_aa: CATSLRQNSYGQYF

v_call: TRBV15
j_call: TRBJ2-7
cdr3_aa: CATSRVSEQYF

v_call: TRBV20-1
j_call: TRBJ1-1
cdr3_aa: CSARARNTEAFF